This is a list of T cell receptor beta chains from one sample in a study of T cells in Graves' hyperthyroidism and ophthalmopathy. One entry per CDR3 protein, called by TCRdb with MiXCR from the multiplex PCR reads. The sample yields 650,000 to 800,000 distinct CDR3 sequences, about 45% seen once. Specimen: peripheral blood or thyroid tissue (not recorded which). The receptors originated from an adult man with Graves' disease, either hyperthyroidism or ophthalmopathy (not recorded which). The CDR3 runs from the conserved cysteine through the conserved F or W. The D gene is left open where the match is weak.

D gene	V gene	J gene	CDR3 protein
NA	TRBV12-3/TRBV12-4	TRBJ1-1	CASSLRETAFF
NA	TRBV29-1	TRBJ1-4	CSVGVQSSEKLFF
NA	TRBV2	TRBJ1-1	CASSQDRLSTEAFF
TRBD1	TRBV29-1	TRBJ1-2	CSWGQAGDYTF
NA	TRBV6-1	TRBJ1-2	CASRNKPGQSYGYTF
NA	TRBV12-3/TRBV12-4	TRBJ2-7	CASSNTPWEQYF
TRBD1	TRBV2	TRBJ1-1	CASSADRGGAFF
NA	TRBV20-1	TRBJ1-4	CSARAGPGGEKLFF
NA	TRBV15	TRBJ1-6	CATSRSSDSPLHF
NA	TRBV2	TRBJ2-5	CASSVAQETQYF
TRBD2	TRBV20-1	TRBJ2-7	CSARADWTSGGLEQYF
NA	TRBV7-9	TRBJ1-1	CASSPVVSMNTEAFF
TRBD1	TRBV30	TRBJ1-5	CAWTTGDGQPQHF
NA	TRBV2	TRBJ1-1	CASSVEGNVAFF
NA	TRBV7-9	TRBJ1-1	CASSLGWGRNTEAFF
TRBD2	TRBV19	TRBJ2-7	CASSIVAGVSEQYF
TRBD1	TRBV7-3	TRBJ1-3	CASSLTGTGNTVYF
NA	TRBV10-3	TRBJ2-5	CAISESSLGAGIQETQYF
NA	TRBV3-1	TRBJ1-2	CASSQEDGRGYTF
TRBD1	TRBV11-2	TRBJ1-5	CASSLFSGAGGLGNQPQHF
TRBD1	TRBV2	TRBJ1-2	CASLQGPADYGYTF
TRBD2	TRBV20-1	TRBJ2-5	CSARGTSGIETQYF
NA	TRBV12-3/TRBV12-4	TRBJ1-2	CASSLDATNYGYTF
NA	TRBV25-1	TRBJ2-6	CARDRGTGANVLTF
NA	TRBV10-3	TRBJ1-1	CAISEKENTEAFF
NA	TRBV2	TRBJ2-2	CASSVLPGELFF
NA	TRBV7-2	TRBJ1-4	CASSLEWGAGEKLFF
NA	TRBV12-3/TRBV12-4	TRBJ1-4	CASSADGFNEKLFF
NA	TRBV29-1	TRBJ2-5	CSVEGVRGSGETQYF
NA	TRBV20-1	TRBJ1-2	CSARPAEGYYGYTF
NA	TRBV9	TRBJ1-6	CASSVAGGRDSPLHF
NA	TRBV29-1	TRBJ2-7	CSVAASGNTSYEQYF
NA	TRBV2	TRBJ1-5	CASRDQATSNQPQHF
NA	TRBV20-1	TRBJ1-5	CSVTGGNQPQHF
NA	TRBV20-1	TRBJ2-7	CSARDRDYSYEQYF
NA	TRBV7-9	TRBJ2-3	CASSLALAKDTQYF
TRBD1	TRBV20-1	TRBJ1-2	CSASLPGGIGAGYTF
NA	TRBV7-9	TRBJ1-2	CASSPTNYGYTF
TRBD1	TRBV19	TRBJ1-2	CASSIPDREYGYTF
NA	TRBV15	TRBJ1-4	CATSRIQGMANEKLFF
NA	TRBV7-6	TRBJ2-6	CASSVRTAFSSGANVLTF
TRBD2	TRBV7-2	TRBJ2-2	CASSGGTSRPGELFF
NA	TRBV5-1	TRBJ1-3	CASSLLGRDYGYTIYF
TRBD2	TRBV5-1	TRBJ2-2	CASSLTRLAGELFF
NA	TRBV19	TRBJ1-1	CASSRLDTEAFF
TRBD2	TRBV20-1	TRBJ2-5	CSASGSAGEAPETQYF
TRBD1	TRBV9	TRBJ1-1	CASSVEDRINTEAFF
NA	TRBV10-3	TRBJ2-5	CAISTQGTQYF
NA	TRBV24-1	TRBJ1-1	CATSFDGEEAFF
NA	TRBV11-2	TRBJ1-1	CASSLASDTTEAFF
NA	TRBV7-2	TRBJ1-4	CASSLAPGEKLFF
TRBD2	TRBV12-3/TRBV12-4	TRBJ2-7	CASSSWREGSYEQYF
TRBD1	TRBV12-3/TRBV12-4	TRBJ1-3	CASSPYGQGADTIYF
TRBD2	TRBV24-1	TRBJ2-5	CATSRSGTAQETQYF
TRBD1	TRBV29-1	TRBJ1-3	CSAWTGNFGNTIYF
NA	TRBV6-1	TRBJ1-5	CASRRGGVNQPQHF
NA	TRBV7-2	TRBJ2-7	CASSPYRAGSYEQYF